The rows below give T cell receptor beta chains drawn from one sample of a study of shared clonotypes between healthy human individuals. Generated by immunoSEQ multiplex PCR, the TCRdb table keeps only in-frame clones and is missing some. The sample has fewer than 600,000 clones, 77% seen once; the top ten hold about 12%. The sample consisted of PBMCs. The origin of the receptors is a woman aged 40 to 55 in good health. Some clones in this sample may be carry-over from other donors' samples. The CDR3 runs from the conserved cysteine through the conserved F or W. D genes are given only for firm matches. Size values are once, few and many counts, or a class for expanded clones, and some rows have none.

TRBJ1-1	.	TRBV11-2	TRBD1	CASSQVGQGTEAFF	TGTGCCAGCAGCCAGGTGGGACAGGGGACTGAAGCTTTCTTT
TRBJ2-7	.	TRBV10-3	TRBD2	CAIRREGLDEQYF	TGTGCCATCAGAAGGGAGGGCCTCGACGAGCAGTACTTC
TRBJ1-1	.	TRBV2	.	CASRRANPRTEAFF	TGTGCCAGCAGGAGGGCCAACCCCAGGACTGAAGCTTTCTTT
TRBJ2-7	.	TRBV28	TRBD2	CASSTPGLADPYEQYF	TGTGCCAGCAGTACCCCGGGACTAGCGGACCCCTACGAGCAGTACTTC
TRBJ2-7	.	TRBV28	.	CASSPTATYEQYF	TGTGCCAGCAGTCCGACAGCAACCTACGAGCAGTACTTC
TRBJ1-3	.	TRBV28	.	CASSLGGLTGNTIYF	TGTGCCAGCAGTTTAGGGGGCCTCACTGGAAACACCATATATTTT
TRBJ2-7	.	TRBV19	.	CASSIRDAAYEQYF	TGTGCCAGTAGTATACGAGACGCCGCCTACGAGCAGTACTTC
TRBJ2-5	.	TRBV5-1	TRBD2	CASSREAAREETQYF	TGCGCCAGCAGCCGGGAGGCTGCCAGGGAAGAGACCCAGTACTTC
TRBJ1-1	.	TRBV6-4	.	CASSRLLNTEAFF	TGTGCCAGCAGTCGGCTTTTGAACACTGAAGCTTTCTTT
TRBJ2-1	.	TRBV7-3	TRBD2	CASSLQLAGESEQFF	TGTGCCAGCAGCTTACAACTAGCGGGAGAGAGTGAGCAGTTCTTC
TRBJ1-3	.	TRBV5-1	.	CASSPLGSGNTIYF	TGCGCCAGCAGCCCCCTGGGCTCTGGAAACACCATATATTTT
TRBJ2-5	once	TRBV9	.	CASSVGVARQETQYF	TGTGCCAGCAGCGTAGGAGTAGCCCGGCAAGAGACCCAGTACTTC
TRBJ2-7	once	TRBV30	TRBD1	CAWSRRDRVFYGQYF	TGTGCCTGGAGTCGTAGGGACAGGGTTTTTTACGGGCAGTACTTC
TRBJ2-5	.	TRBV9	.	CASSVVVGETQYF	TGTGCCAGCAGCGTCGTCGTGGGGGAGACCCAGTACTTC
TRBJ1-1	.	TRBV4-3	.	CASSQDGRLNTEAFF	TGCGCCAGCAGCCAAGACGGCAGGTTGAACACTGAAGCTTTCTTT
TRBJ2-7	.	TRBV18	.	CASSLGGDYEQYF	TGTGCCAGCTCACTGGGTGGAGACTACGAGCAGTACTTC
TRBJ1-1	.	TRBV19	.	CASSIEGTALRAFF	TGTGCCAGTAGTATAGAGGGGACGGCTTTAAGGGCTTTCTTT
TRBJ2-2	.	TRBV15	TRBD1	CATSRVPGGETGELFF	TGTGCCACCAGCAGAGTCCCAGGGGGCGAGACCGGGGAGCTGTTTTTT
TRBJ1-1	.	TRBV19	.	CASTRENIAEAFF	TGTGCCAGTACGAGGGAGAATATTGCTGAAGCTTTCTTT
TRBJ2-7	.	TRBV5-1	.	CASGQSSYEQYF	TGCGCCAGCGGTCAGAGCTCCTACGAGCAGTACTTC
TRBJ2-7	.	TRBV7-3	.	CASSLVASDPYEQYF	TGTGCCAGCAGCTTAGTAGCTAGCGACCCCTACGAGCAGTACTTC
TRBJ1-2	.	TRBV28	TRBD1	CASGDRGYGYTF	TGTGCCAGCGGAGACAGGGGCTATGGCTACACCTTC
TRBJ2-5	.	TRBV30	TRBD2	CAWRTSGRGTQYF	TGTGCCTGGAGGACTAGCGGGAGGGGGACCCAGTACTTC